Described below is a single T cell receptor beta chain sequence and its context. The sample belongs to a study of blood T cell repertoires in COVID-19. Study in general: T cells, B-cell-depleted T cells, or PBMCs supplied cDNA or gDNA.

Germline lookup yields CDR1 SNHLY and CDR2 FYNNEI. V lost 7 bases to trimming and J lost 3 bases, with 18 bases between them. CDR3 length equals 15 residues. Authors' data handling: Reference gene primer amplification gave estimated nucleated cell counts. The data were produced by immunoSEQ multiplex PCR, yet TCRdb's version contains in-frame clones alone and is incomplete. That table furnishes V, J and clone size, whereas the DNA furnished D and trimming. Of 200,000 to 250,000 clones listed, 65% to 90% are singletons. The sample consisted of peripheral blood. The V call is TRBV2, the J call TRBJ2-5; TRBD2 is a possible D gene (6 bases). The sequence came from a woman aged 45 to 65 with acute or convalescent COVID-19. CDR3 in DNA: TGTGCCAGCACCTCGGACTACGGCCGGGAAGAGACCCAGTACTTC. This translates into CASTSDYGREETQYF.